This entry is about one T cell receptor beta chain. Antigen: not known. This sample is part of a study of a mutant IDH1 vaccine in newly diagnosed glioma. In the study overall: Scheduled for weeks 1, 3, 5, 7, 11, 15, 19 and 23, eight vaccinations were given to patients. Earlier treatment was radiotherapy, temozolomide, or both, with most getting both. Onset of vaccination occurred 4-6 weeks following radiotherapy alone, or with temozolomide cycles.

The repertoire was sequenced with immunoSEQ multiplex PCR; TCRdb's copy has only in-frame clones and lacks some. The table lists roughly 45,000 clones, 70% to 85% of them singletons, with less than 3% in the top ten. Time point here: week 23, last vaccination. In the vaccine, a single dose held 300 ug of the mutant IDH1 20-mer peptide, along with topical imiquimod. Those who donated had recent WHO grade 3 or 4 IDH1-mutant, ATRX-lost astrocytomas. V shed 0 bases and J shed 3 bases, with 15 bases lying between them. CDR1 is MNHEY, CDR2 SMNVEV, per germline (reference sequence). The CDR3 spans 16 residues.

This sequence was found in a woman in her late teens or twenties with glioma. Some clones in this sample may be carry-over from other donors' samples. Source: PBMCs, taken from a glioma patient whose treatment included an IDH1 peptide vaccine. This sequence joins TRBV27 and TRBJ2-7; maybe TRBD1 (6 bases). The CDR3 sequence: CASSLSAITGSYEQYF. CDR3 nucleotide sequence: TGTGCCAGCAGTTTATCGGCCATCACAGGGAGCTACGAGCAGTACTTC.